This TCR beta chain was sequenced during a study of cytomegalovirus exposure and HLA in healthy donors. On the study more broadly: The 100 to 150 validation repertoires and the roughly 680 first-cohort repertoires shared a platform, a later analysis reported.

Using immunoSEQ multiplex PCR, the repertoire was profiled, and TCRdb retains in-frame clones only, with some absent. This table holds approximately 120,000 clones, 89% found once. Germline trimming cut 0 bases from V and 5 bases from J; bases unmatched to any gene: 13. Germline values: CDR1 WNHNN, CDR2 SYGVQD (reference sequence). The CDR3 is 18 amino acids. Findings and caveats of the study: The study recorded 160 or so TCR beta chains that were cytomegalovirus-associated. The TCR clusters that emerged in the first cohort tended, a later analysis found, to co-occur in the roughly 110 validation repertoires.

Details on this clone: Antigen: not known.

The chain recombines TRBV10-1 with TRBJ2-5; TRBD2 matches 9 bases. This TCR came from a woman under 30 in good health and CMV-seronegative. Sequencing input: PBMCs. The CDR3 here is CASSESLTKTSGSETQYF. CDR3 nucleotides: TGCGCCAGCAGTGAGTCCTTAACCAAAACTAGCGGGTCGGAGACCCAGTACTTC.